The clone carrying this TCR beta chain came up many times. The sample is drawn from a study of response to subunit inactivated influenza vaccine. TCRdb passed the RT-PCR reads through MiXCR, listing each CDR3 protein once. The table shows 800,000 or so distinct CDR3 sequences, with 21% occurring only once. The TCR was taken from a man over 45 who received an inactivated influenza vaccine. This specimen consisted of PBMCs from blood, obtained 5 days after vaccination.

CDR3: CASRYSAGPNEQFF. The CDR3 DNA reads TGTGCCAGCCGCTACTCGGCGGGCCCCAATGAGCAGTTCTTC. V gene TRBV12-3 or TRBV12-4 combines with J gene TRBJ2-1, with D tentatively TRBD2 (5 bases). The V and J ends lost 8 bases and 6 bases respectively, with 17 bases between them. The CDR3 runs 14 residues.